These 15 T cell receptor beta chains were sequenced from one sample in a study of blood T cell repertoires in COVID-19. TCRdb's table, derived via immunoSEQ multiplex PCR, lists solely in-frame clones and lacks some. The sample lists about 490,000 clones; approximately 85% were seen once. The sequenced material came from peripheral blood. All receptors come from a human donor in a cohort sampled during active COVID-19.

As to this clone: Being one base from a much bigger clone, this may be a read error. V usage is TRBV28 and J usage is TRBJ1-5; the D gene is possibly TRBD1 (6 bases). Germline V gene sequence: CDR1 MDHEN, CDR2 SYDVKM. V lost 6 bases, J lost 1 base, and 13 bases lay in between. This CDR3 is built from 15 residues. This CDR3 reads CASSPGTSSNQPQHF. CDR3 DNA: TGTGCCAGCAGCCCCGGGACATCGAGCAATCAGCCCCAGCATTTT.

The CDR3 DNA is TGTGCCAGCAGCTTATTAAACCCAGCGAGCACAGATACGCAGTATTTT. Its translation is CASSLLNPASTDTQYF. The rearrangement links TRBV7-3 to TRBJ2-3; D unresolved. V lost 2 bases to trimming and J lost 0 bases, with 12 bases between them. This CDR3 region has 16 residues. CDR1 SGHTA and CDR2 FQGTGA come from the germline V gene.

V usage is TRBV27 and J usage is TRBJ2-7; 10 bases are a match to TRBD2. The CDR3 length is 15 residues. The junction had 5 bases not matched to a gene; V was cut back by 2 bases and J by 4 bases. Per the germline V gene, CDR1 is MNHEY and CDR2 is SMNVEV (reference sequence). CDR3 sequence: CASSLEKGLAYEQYF. The CDR3 DNA follows: TGTGCCAGCAGTTTAGAGAAGGGACTAGCGTACGAGCAGTACTTC.

This clone was recorded only once. V and J are TRBV4-1 and TRBJ2-5, with D perhaps matching TRBD1 (6 bases). The CDR3 is made up of 14 amino acids. V was clipped by 4 bases and J by 0 bases, with 9 bases between them. In germline, CDR1 is MGHRA, CDR2 YSYEKL. In DNA, the CDR3 is TGCGCCAGCAGCCTCAGGGGAAACCAAGAGACCCAGTACTTC. Translating gives CASSLRGNQETQYF.

This chain connects TRBV24-1 to TRBJ2-1; 9 bases map to TRBD2. This CDR3 region has 15 residues. The junction had 7 bases not matched to a gene; V was cut back by 9 bases and J by 2 bases. CDR1 is KGHDR, CDR2 SFDVKD, per germline. CDR3 protein: CATRPSGNPYNEQFF. The CDR3 DNA follows: TGTGCCACCCGTCCTAGCGGGAACCCCTACAATGAGCAGTTCTTC.

This clone was detected once. The J gene is TRBJ1-2, the V gene TRBV6-5, with D possibly being TRBD1 (5 bases). The V end was cut by 0 bases, the J end by 8 bases, with 16 bases between. Per the germline V gene, CDR1 is MNHEY and CDR2 is SVGAGI. The CDR3 consists of 15 residues. The CDR3 nucleotides read TGTGCCAGCAGTTACTCTTTTAACCTAAGGGGAGGCTACACCTTC. This encodes CASSYSFNLRGGYTF.

This clone was counted a single time. The rearrangement links TRBV19 to TRBJ1-2; 7 nucleotides align to TRBD1. Germline V gene lookup returns CDR1 LNHDA and CDR2 SQIVND (reference sequence). The CDR3 is 16 residues long. The V segment lost 6 bases and the J segment 3 bases; nucleotides outside the gene matches: 13. CDR3 DNA: TGTGCCAGTAGCCTATTCACACCGGGACAGCACTATGGCTACACCTTC. Its protein is CASSLFTPGQHYGYTF.

This clone was seen once. This sequence joins TRBV5-1 and TRBJ1-2; 7 nucleotides match TRBD1. V lost 5 bases and J lost 1; bases outside the gene matches: 5. The CDR3 is made up of 14 amino acids. Germline CDR1 SGHRS, CDR2 YFSETQ. DNA of the CDR3: TGCGCCAGCAGGGTGGGGGACAGTAACTATGGCTACACCTTC. Translating gives CASRVGDSNYGYTF. The full variable domain, with the rest looked up from reference TRBV5-1 and TRBJ1-2, is KAGVTQTPRYLIKTRGQQVTLSCSPISGHRSVSWYQQTPGQGLQFLFEYFSETQRNKGNFPGRFSGRQFSNSRSEMNVSTLELGDSALYLCASRVGDSNYGYTFGSGTRLTVV.

The V call is TRBV30, the J call TRBJ1-3, with D hard to call. The CDR3 runs 11 residues. Per germline, CDR1 GTSNPN and CDR2 SVGIG (reference sequence). The germline V and J ends were trimmed by 3 bases and 9 bases, with 9 bases remaining between them. The CDR3: CAWSSRGTIYF. The CDR3 nucleotides are TGTGCCTGGAGCTCAAGAGGCACCATATATTTT.

This clone was seen a single time. This chain links TRBV6-5 with TRBJ2-7; 9 bases map to TRBD1. This CDR3 has 15 residues. V trimming: 0 bases; J trimming: 5 bases; junction bases outside the gene matches: 5. CDR1 and CDR2 from the germline V gene are MNHEY and SVGAGI. CDR3 bases: TGTGCCAGCAGTTACTCGGGACAGGGAAAGCACGAGCAGTACTTC. It codes for CASSYSGQGKHEQYF.

V gene TRBV11-2 combines with J gene TRBJ1-2, with a possible D match to TRBD1 (5 bases). V was shortened by 4 bases and J by 7 bases, with 13 bases between the two germline ends. Germline V gene lookup returns CDR1 SGHAT and CDR2 FQNNGV. The CDR3 totals 13 residues. The CDR3 nucleotides are TGTGCCAGCAGCTGGTCTACAGGCACTGGCTACACCTTC. Translation: CASSWSTGTGYTF.

The chain's CDR3 is CASGLGDLATGQPQHF. CDR3 nucleotides: TGTGCTAGTGGTTTGGGGGACTTAGCGACGGGTCAGCCCCAGCATTTT. The chain joins TRBV12-5 to TRBJ1-5; tentatively, D is TRBD1 (5 bases). V was cut by 1 base and J by 6 bases, with 16 bases left in between. Germline V gives CDR1 LGHNT, CDR2 FRNRAP. This CDR3 comprises 16 residues.

J is TRBJ2-7 and V is TRBV7-2, with D perhaps matching TRBD1 (6 bases). CDR1 and CDR2 from the germline V gene are SGHTA and FQGNSA. This CDR3 is 15 amino acids long. V lost 3 bases to trimming and J lost 4 bases, with 16 bases between them. The CDR3 coding sequence is TGTGCCAGCAGCTTTCAATCGGGACAACATTACGAGCAGTACTTC. Translation: CASSFQSGQHYEQYF.

The chain has TRBV7-9 and TRBJ1-1, with a weak D call TRBD1 (5 bases). CDR3 size: 15 residues. Germline V gene lookup returns CDR1 SEHNR and CDR2 FQNEAQ (reference sequence). Trimming took off 5 bases at V and 0 bases at J, with 13 bases between the two ends. The CDR3 spells CASSLPLTVNTEAFF. The CDR3 DNA follows: TGTGCCAGCAGCCTCCCCTTGACAGTGAACACTGAAGCTTTCTTT.

The chain links TRBV13 to TRBJ2-5; 9 bases match TRBD2. With 5 bases clipped from V and 2 bases from J, the junction kept 6 bases outside the gene matches. Germline CDR1 is PRHDT and CDR2 is FYEKMQ (reference sequence). The CDR3 sequence is 15 residues long. For the CDR3, the DNA is TGTGCCAGCAGCCAAAGGCTAGCGGGACAAGAGACCCAGTACTTC. The encoded protein is CASSQRLAGQETQYF.